Described below is a single TCR beta chain sequence and its context. This clone was seen once. Its antigen is still unknown. Within one base of it there is no much larger clone, and no base qualities were kept. This sample stems from a study of cytomegalovirus exposure and HLA in healthy donors (dated by TCRdb to about 2017). Broadly, across the study: In an earlier analysis of 587 of the donors, approximately 260 Gb of sequence data and 100 million or so unique TCR beta sequences from 180 million or so T cells were reported. An earlier analysis of 587 of the donors applied high-throughput TCR beta sequencing to assess whether each TCR beta V gene segment acted as functional or pseudogenic. Class I and class II HLA loci were covered by the typing at four-digit resolution. Donor age, sex, ethnicity and CMV serostatus were collected together with the repertoire data. Rather than using new phenotypic data, the later analysis identified candidate immune exposures from TCR beta sequences and from how often those sequences occurred across donors. All discovery cohort repertoires had been generated using a single sequencing platform. The number of typed donors differed by locus: roughly 629-630 for A, B, C, DRB1 and DQB1; approximately 520 for DQA1; 606 for DPA1; and roughly 470 for DPB1. Among the roughly 400 genotyped donors, about 83% belonged to the genetic ancestry cluster associated with self-reported Caucasian donors. Among over 350 genotyped donors of the cohort, an average of around 240,000 unique TCR beta nucleotide sequences were sequenced per donor, about a sixth of them non-productive. A later genetic analysis took genome-wide SNP genotypes for about 65% of the 666 donors and used that subset as a discovery cohort. An early release that covered about 600 HLA-typed donors contained approximately 300 gigabases of sequencing data and approximately 85 million unique TCR sequences. To predict cytomegalovirus infection status, the study combined high-throughput TCR immunosequencing, statistical association of individual TCRs with disease status, and machine learning. Four to six DR-DQ haplotypes were handled as single units for association and clustering, since linkage in the cohort was strong. In a later analysis, previously published TCR beta repertoires from 600 to 850 donors were re-analyzed and high-resolution HLA genotyping was added so that TCR occurrence patterns could be studied. The study was designed to test whether signatures of past pathogen exposure could be identified by cataloging public T cell receptors. Along with the approximately 700-subject first cohort, a separate validation cohort of approximately 110 different subjects was used. The study used immunosequencing to profile the T cell repertoires of several hundred subjects and linked those repertoires to cytomegalovirus serostatus.

The cohort was made up of 500 to 800 healthy bone marrow donors. Cohort members were all nominally healthy when sampled, although unrecorded immune exposures were likely present. Of the approximately 700 cohort members, about 290 had a positive CMV serostatus and just over 350 had a negative one, while no CMV serostatus was recorded for the donor. A peripheral blood sample was provided by each donor, and peripheral blood mononuclear cells were used for TCR beta sequencing. The Qiagen DNeasy Blood Extraction Kit was used to extract genomic DNA from the blood cell samples. Findings and caveats that apply to the study as a whole: When HLA alleles, especially DR and DQ, strongly co-occurred, TCR associations were difficult to assign to individual alleles. Because some donors lacked HLA typing at each locus, the association tests relied only on the typed subset. Broadly in line with IMGT annotations, most TCR beta V segments showed up in productive rearrangements about 87% or about 30% of the time in an earlier analysis of several hundred of the donors. In this cohort, only TCR beta chains were sequenced, and detectable features were limited by the absence of alpha or paired-chain data. The authors suggested that the approach could potentially be extended to other disease states and immunological phenotypes. According to a later analysis, most CMV-associated TCR beta chains appeared to be HLA-restricted, and the HLA associations seemed to be driven largely by CMV exposure. Linkage disequilibrium might explain the correlated functional status among segregating V segments, but an unknown experimental factor could not be ruled out. Sequencing depth was assumed to be roughly uniform across donors in the presence/absence analyses, though that assumption may not hold. A group of highly shared sequence variants was considered likely to be a technical artifact of the sequencing pipeline. A few of the identified cytomegalovirus-associated TCR beta chains were confirmed in vitro to be specific for cytomegalovirus antigens. Because the 87-base-pair reads could not distinguish some IMGT-functional V segments, including TRBV6-2 and TRBV6-3, those segments were excluded. Compared with equally common non-associated chains, HLA-associated TCR beta chains in a later analysis were more clonally expanded and had lower generation probabilities. The earlier analysis of around 600 of the donors excluded roughly 17 rarely observed V segments, including chromosome 9 orphons, because counts were too low. At a false discovery rate of 0.05, a later analysis linked around 17,000 TCR beta sequences to specific HLA alleles. The classifier was reported to diagnose cytomegalovirus status with high specificity and sensitivity in both the original and validation cohorts. A total of 150 to 200 TCR beta chains were listed by the study as associated with cytomegalovirus. Most TCR sequences were seen in very few donors, while some public TCRs were found in many individuals. According to a later genetic analysis, donors in an Asian-associated ancestry cluster had fewer N-insertions in productive TCRs than the approximately 650-donor mean. A later analysis reported that several top co-occurrence clusters appeared linked to parvovirus B19, influenza, CMV and Epstein-Barr virus. V-gene and J-gene trimming of TCR beta chains was associated with a missense DCLRE1C variant in a later genetic analysis, and the association was replicated in an independent cohort. The only immune exposure information available for the cohort was CMV serostatus. In a later analysis, the rate of TCR association differed among HLA loci, with DRB1 alleles having the most associated TCRs and HLA-C alleles having the fewest. A further reported finding was that TCR beta sequences accurately predicted the HLA-A and HLA-B alleles for most subjects in the first cohort.

The germline V gene yields SNHLY for CDR1 and FYNNEI for CDR2. Including cysteine and phenylalanine, the CDR3 has 14 amino acids. Solely the CDR3 DNA is kept, with 42 bases framed from the first base. Clipping removes 4 bases from V and 5 bases from J, with 8 as the unmatched junction base count. The protocol used for the library was the immunoSEQ multiplex PCR assay. For the multiplex PCR, a mixture combining 60 forward primers for TCR Vbeta segments and 13 reverse primers for TCR Jbeta segments was used. The CDR3 region of rearranged TCR beta genes was amplified from genomic DNA by a multiplex PCR assay. On the Illumina HiSeq System, the amplified TCR beta libraries were sequenced as 87-base-pair reads. Processing in the source paper ran as follows. Across the roughly 640 repertoires, a later analysis counted approximately 83 million unique TCR beta chains, roughly 11 million of which were shared by at least two donors. Raw reads were error-corrected and collapsed into unique sequences by a nearest-neighbor algorithm in which closely related sequences were merged to remove PCR and sequencing errors. V, D and J gene segments were assigned by aligning CDR3 sequences to IMGT reference sequences. For a sequence to be retained, a match of at least six nucleotides was required to both a V gene segment and a J gene segment. Rearrangements were called productive when the CDR3 lacked stop codons and stayed in frame with V and J; all others were non-productive. CDR3 was defined according to IMGT convention as the region running from the second conserved V-encoded cysteine to the conserved J-encoded phenylalanine. The earlier analysis of approximately 590 of the donors excluded any sequence lacking an unambiguous match to a single V gene segment. In an earlier analysis of 450 to 700 of the donors, V segments were called functional above 56.7% productive rearrangements and were called segregating when the between-donor standard deviation exceeded 5%. A statistical classification framework was built for diagnosing cytomegalovirus status from the catalog of TCR beta chain sequences. V and J gene assignment, in a later analysis, came from comparing TCR nucleotide sequences with IMGT/GENE-DB human TR gene sequences. A later analysis assigned CDR3 sequences and most-parsimonious VDJ recombination scenarios with the TCRdist pipeline. A later analysis defined each TCR beta chain by its CDR3 amino acid sequence plus V-gene family, and excluded reads lacking a unique V-gene family. To address suspected cross-contamination and a sequencing artifact, a later analysis removed a few hundred highly shared, low-generation-probability nucleotide sequences. A later analysis calculated a clonal expansion index for each public chain from normalized within-repertoire ranks of inferred template counts. In a later analysis, generation probabilities were computed with a VDJ recombination model fitted to out-of-frame rearrangements, and the resulting probabilities were checked against IGoR. In a later analysis, TCR-TCR, TCR-HLA and TCR-CMV co-occurrence was scored with hypergeometric tests, and a repertoire-size bias correction was applied to TCR pairs. False discovery rates were estimated in a later analysis by permuting HLA or CMV assignments 20 times. In a later analysis, co-occurring TCRs were grouped using DBSCAN, and TCRdist sequence similarity was added for clustering within HLA-allele-positive subsets. Repertoires with fewer than 30,000 or more than 120,000 public chains were left out of co-occurrence clustering, as were five repertoires with anomalous nucleotide sharing. Entries here come from immuneACCESS through TCRdb and include only in-frame sequences with V and J called. Some clones fail to appear in such tables; in the studies checked, an unresolved V gene covers under half of the shortfall, and the cause of the remainder is unknown. Clonal size and the V and J genes are those of that table, whereas D and trimming came from the DNA. In this sample the table shows about 140,000 clones, 60% to 75% of which occur a single time. Of the sample, about 1.5% is held by the ten largest clones.

The rearranged segments are TRBV2 and TRBJ2-7; TRBD1 aligns with 7 central bases. The sequence was obtained from a human donor in good health. Specimen: PBMCs. The CDR3: CASSAGARGHEQYF. The DNA is as follows: TGTGCCAGCAGTGCAGGGGCTAGGGGGCACGAGCAGTACTTC.